This TCR beta chain was found in a study of blood T cell repertoires in COVID-19. Study overall: Sample material is recorded as cDNA or gDNA derived from T cells, B-cell-depleted T cells, or PBMCs.

Worth noting for this clone: Other DNA variants within this sample encode the same CDR3.

Original data processing: Cell counts per sample came from amplifying reference gene primers. The table came from immunoSEQ multiplex PCR; TCRdb's copy has only in-frame clones and leaves some out. V, J and clone size derive from that table, while D and trimming were established from the DNA sequence. The table includes about 480,000 clones, about 91% detected once. Enrolled during active infection, Seattle patients were then followed longitudinally. The V end was cut by 6 bases, the J end by 3 bases, with 9 bases between. The CDR3 is made up of 11 amino acids. Germline CDR1 and CDR2: DFQATT and SNEGSKA (reference sequence).

The sequencing input was peripheral blood. The TCR comes from a woman aged 45-60 years with COVID-19, enrolled during active disease. V is TRBV20-1 and J is TRBJ2-7, with a tentative D call TRBD2 (6 bases). The CDR3 DNA sequence: TGCAGTGCGCGGGACGGCTACGAGCAGTACTTC. It codes for CSARDGYEQYF.